The present T cell receptor (beta chain) was sequenced within a study of T cell repertoires in cytomegalovirus infection. Across the whole study: Public TCR beta signature analysis indicated the presence of both CMV infection and matching HLA type. Study-wide findings and caveats: Using cumulative public TCR beta family frequency, the authors identified those who carried CMV together with the relevant HLA. HLA-C-restricted CMV-specific TCR beta clonotypes prevailed in the ex vivo response.

This clonotype was picked up many times. What it recognizes is unknown. In TCRdb, the reads were re-called with MiXCR into one record per CDR3 protein. The repertoire holds approximately 500,000 distinct CDR3 sequences, with 15% to 20% as singletons. With 5 bases removed from V and 5 bases from J, the gap between germline ends came to 9 bases. The CDR3 totals 12 residues. From germline, CDR1 is MDHEN and CDR2 SYDVKM. The receptor was isolated from a human donor in good health (CMV status not recorded). Some clones in this sample may be carry-over from other donors' samples. The chain carries TRBV28 and TRBJ2-5, with D unresolved. Sample: CD8+ T cells from PBMCs. The DNA for the CDR3 is TGTGCCAGCAGTACCCCTCAGGAGACCCAGTACTTC. It translates to CASSTPQETQYF.